These 13 T cell receptor beta chains share one sample of origin, sequenced in a study of cytomegalovirus exposure and HLA in healthy donors. Both 60 Vbeta primers and 13 Jbeta primers went into the PCR. TCRdb's copy holds only in-frame clones and misses some; the assay was immunoSEQ multiplex PCR. Of about 250,000 clones detected, roughly 70% appear once; the ten largest clones hold around 2%. The sequencing sample was made of PBMCs. These receptors originate from a female donor in good health and CMV-seronegative.

This clone was counted a few times. CDR3 amino acids: CASRQGMVGELFF. DNA of the CDR3: TGCGCCAGCAGACAGGGGATGGTCGGGGAGCTGTTTTTT. The genes are TRBV5-1 and TRBJ2-2; 7 nucleotides match TRBD1. Germline lookup yields CDR1 SGHRS and CDR2 YFSETQ. This CDR3 is 13 amino acids long. Trimming took 5 bases from V and 7 from J; bases not matched to a gene: 5.

This clone was detected a few times. CDR3 sequence (DNA): TGTGCCAGCAGCCCGCAACTAGCGGGACCCCTGCAGTTCTTC. It translates to CASSPQLAGPLQFF. The chain combines TRBV6-5 with TRBJ2-1, with TRBD2 matching over 10 bases. With 6 bases clipped from V and 12 bases from J, the junction kept 11 bases outside the gene matches. Per germline, CDR1 MNHEY and CDR2 SVGAGI. The CDR3 covers 14 residues.

The rearrangement links TRBV7-9 to TRBJ1-1; D gene uncertain. Per the germline V gene, CDR1 is SEHNR and CDR2 is FQNEAQ (reference sequence). This CDR3 region has 12 residues. Between the trimmed V and J ends, which lost 3 bases and 6 bases, there was a span of 8 bases. CDR3 in amino acids: CASSFEGAEAFF. In nucleotides, the CDR3 is TGTGCCAGCAGCTTCGAGGGCGCTGAAGCTTTCTTT.

The CDR3: CASSPLDPRGGELFF. The CDR3 DNA reads TGCGCCAGCAGCCCGTTAGACCCTAGGGGCGGGGAGCTGTTTTTT. V and J are TRBV4-1 and TRBJ2-2, with D possibly TRBD1 on 5 matching bases. CDR3 size: 15 residues. The V gene lost 4 bases and the J gene lost 7 bases, with 16 bases spanning the gap. Per germline, CDR1 MGHRA and CDR2 YSYEKL.

V usage is TRBV7-2 and J usage is TRBJ2-7, with 7 bases matching TRBD2. CDR3 length: 15 residues. From germline, CDR1 is SGHTA and CDR2 FQGNSA. V was clipped by 1 base and J by 3 bases; unmatched bases: 6. The CDR3 loop reads CASSLGRGSLYEQYF. CDR3 in DNA: TGTGCCAGCAGCTTAGGTCGCGGGAGTCTCTACGAGCAGTACTTC.

This clone has only one observation. The V gene is TRBV5-1, the J gene TRBJ2-1; 9 nucleotides match TRBD1. Germline V gene sequence: CDR1 SGHRS, CDR2 YFSETQ. The CDR3 is made up of 13 amino acids. V trimming: 3 bases; J trimming: 9 bases; junction bases outside the gene matches: 4. In nucleotides, the CDR3 is TGCGCCAGCAGCTCGGGACAGGGCAGTGAGCAGTTCTTC. Its translation: CASSSGQGSEQFF.

The gene calls are TRBV19 and TRBJ2-7, with D possibly being TRBD1 (6 bases). Trimming took off 2 bases at V and 3 bases at J, with 11 bases between the two ends. The CDR3 sequence is 14 residues long. The germline V gene has CDR1 LNHDA and CDR2 SQIVND (reference sequence). CDR3 in amino acids: CASSIRDKSYEQYF. As DNA, the CDR3 is TGTGCCAGTAGTATACGGGACAAGAGCTACGAGCAGTACTTC.

The chain carries TRBV5-1 and TRBJ2-7; 15 nucleotides line up with TRBD2. Trimming took 0 bases from V and 4 from J; bases not matched to a gene: 2. Germline V CDR1 and CDR2: SGHRS, YFSETQ. This CDR3 contains 16 residues. In nucleotides, the CDR3 is TGCGCCAGCAGCTTGGGGGGGACTAGCGGGAGGTACGAGCAGTACTTC. As protein: CASSLGGTSGRYEQYF.

V gene TRBV19 combines with J gene TRBJ2-1, with 8 bases aligning to TRBD2. The CDR3 is 16 residues long. Germline loops: CDR1 LNHDA, CDR2 SQIVND (reference sequence). V was pared by 1 base and J by 3 bases, with 5 bases of the junction left unmatched. In DNA, the CDR3 is TGTGCCAGTAGTATAGTGGGACTAGGGGGCTACAATGAGCAGTTCTTC. Protein product: CASSIVGLGGYNEQFF.

The V and J genes are TRBV2 and TRBJ2-7; D possibly corresponds to TRBD1 (6 bases). The CDR3 is made up of 15 amino acids. Germline V gene lookup returns CDR1 SNHLY and CDR2 FYNNEI. Between the trimmed V and J ends, which lost 2 bases and 1 base, there was a span of 12 bases. In DNA form, the CDR3 reads TGTGCCAGCAGTGAAAGGGACATCCCGTCCTACGAGCAGTACTTC. This gives the protein CASSERDIPSYEQYF.

This rearrangement joins TRBV7-9 to TRBJ1-1; D is perhaps TRBD1 (6 bases). Trimming shortened V by 1 base and J by 1 base, and 10 bases separated the two germline ends. Germline lookup yields CDR1 SEHNR and CDR2 FQNEAQ (reference sequence). This CDR3 is 15 amino acids long. CDR3 DNA sequence: TGTGCCAGCAGCTTAGTGGGGGGGCCGAACACTGAAGCTTTCTTT. This gives the protein CASSLVGGPNTEAFF.

J is TRBJ2-5 and V is TRBV5-4, with a possible D match to TRBD2 (7 bases). The J call may be wrong; the DNA end is better matched by TRBJ2-7. The CDR3 extends over 16 amino acids. Per germline, CDR1 SGHNT and CDR2 YYREEE (reference sequence). CDR3 protein: CASSLETGRGLYEQYF. CDR3 nucleotides: TGTGCCAGCAGCTTGGAAACAGGGAGGGGTCTCTACGAGCAGTACTTC.

The chain employs TRBV25-1 and TRBJ2-7, with no clear D. Germline CDR1 reads MGHDK; CDR2 reads SYGVNS. This CDR3 region has 12 residues. Trimming took off 6 bases at V and 5 bases at J, with 11 bases between the two ends. The CDR3 reads CASSPGSHEQYF. The CDR3 coding sequence is TGTGCCAGCAGCCCCGGGTCCCACGAGCAGTACTTC.